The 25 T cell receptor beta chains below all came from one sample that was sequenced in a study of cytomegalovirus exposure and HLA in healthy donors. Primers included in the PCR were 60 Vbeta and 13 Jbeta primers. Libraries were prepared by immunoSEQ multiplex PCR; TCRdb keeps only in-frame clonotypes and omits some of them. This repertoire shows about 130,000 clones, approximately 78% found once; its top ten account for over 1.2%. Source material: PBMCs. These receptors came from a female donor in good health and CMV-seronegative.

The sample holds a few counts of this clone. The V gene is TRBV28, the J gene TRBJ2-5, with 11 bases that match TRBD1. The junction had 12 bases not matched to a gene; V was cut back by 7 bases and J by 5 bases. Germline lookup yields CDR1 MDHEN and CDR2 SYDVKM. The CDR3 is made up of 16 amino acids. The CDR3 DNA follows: TGTGCCAGCAACACCCCAAGGACAGGGGGCATGGAGACCCAGTACTTC. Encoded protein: CASNTPRTGGMETQYF.

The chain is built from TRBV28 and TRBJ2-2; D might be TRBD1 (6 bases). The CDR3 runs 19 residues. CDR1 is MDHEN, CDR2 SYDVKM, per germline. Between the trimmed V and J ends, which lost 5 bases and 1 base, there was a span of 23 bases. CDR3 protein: CASSPRYDPTGRNTGELFF. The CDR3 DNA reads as TGTGCCAGCAGTCCCCGTTATGACCCGACAGGACGGAACACCGGGGAGCTGTTTTTT.

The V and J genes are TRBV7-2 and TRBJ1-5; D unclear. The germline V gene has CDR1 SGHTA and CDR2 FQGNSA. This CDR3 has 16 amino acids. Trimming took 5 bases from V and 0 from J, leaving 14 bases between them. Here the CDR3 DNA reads TGTGCCAGCAGCCCTAACCTCATCCATAGCAATCAGCCCCAGCATTTT. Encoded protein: CASSPNLIHSNQPQHF.

CDR3: CASSVGQAKNIQYF. For the CDR3, the DNA is TGTGCCAGCAGCGTAGGGCAGGCCAAAAACATTCAGTACTTC. This chain joins TRBV9 and TRBJ2-4; D gene uncertain. V was pared by 0 bases and J by 1 base, with 5 bases between. Germline V CDR1 and CDR2: SGDLS, YYNGEE. This CDR3 is 14 amino acids long. Full variable domain (missing parts from reference TRBV9 and TRBJ2-4): DSGVTQTPKHLITATGQRVTLRCSPRSGDLSVYWYQQSLDQGLQFLIQYYNGEERAKGNILERFSAQQFPDLHSELNLSSLELGDSALYFCASSVGQAKNIQYFGAGTRLSVL.

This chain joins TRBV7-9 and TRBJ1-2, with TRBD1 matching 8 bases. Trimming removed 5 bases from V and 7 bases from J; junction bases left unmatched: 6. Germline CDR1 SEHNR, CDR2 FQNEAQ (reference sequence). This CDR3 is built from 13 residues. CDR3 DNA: TGTGCCAGCAGCCCAGGGGGCAGGGCTGGCTACACCTTC. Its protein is CASSPGGRAGYTF.

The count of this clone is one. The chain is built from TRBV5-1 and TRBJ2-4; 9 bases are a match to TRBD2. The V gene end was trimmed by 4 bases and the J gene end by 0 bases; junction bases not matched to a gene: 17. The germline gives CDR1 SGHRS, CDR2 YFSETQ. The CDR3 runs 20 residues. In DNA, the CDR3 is TGCGCCAGCAGCCCTGCGTCGACTAGCGGACTCTACCAAGCCAAAAACATTCAGTACTTC. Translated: CASSPASTSGLYQAKNIQYF. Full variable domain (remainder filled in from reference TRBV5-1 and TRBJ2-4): KAGVTQTPRYLIKTRGQQVTLSCSPISGHRSVSWYQQTPGQGLQFLFEYFSETQRNKGNFPGRFSGRQFSNSRSEMNVSTLELGDSALYLCASSPASTSGLYQAKNIQYFGAGTRLSVL.

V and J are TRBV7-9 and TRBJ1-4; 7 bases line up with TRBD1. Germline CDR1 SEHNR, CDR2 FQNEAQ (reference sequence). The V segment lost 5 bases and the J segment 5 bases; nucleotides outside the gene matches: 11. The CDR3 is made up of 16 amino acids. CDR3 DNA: TGTGCCAGCAGCGCCCGAGGGGGACAGACGAATGAAAAACTGTTTTTT. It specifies CASSARGGQTNEKLFF.

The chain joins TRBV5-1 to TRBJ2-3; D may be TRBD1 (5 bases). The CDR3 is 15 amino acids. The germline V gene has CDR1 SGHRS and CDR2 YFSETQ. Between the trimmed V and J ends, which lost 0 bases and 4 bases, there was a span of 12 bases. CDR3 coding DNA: TGCGCCAGCAGCTTGGCTGCAGGGATTGCAGATACGCAGTATTTT. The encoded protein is CASSLAAGIADTQYF.

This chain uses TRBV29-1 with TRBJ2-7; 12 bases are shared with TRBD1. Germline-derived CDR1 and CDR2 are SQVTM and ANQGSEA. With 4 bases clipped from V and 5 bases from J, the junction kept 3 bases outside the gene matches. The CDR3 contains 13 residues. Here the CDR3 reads CSVVGTGGNEQYF. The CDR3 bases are TGCAGCGTTGTCGGGACAGGGGGCAACGAGCAGTACTTC.

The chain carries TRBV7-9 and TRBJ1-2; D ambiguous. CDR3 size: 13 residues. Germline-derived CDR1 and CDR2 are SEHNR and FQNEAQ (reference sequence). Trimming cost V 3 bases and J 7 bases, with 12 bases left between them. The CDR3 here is CASSFENSGGYTF. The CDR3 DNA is TGTGCCAGCAGCTTCGAAAATTCCGGTGGCTACACCTTC.

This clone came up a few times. CDR3 residues: CASNAVYSGNTIYF. DNA of the CDR3: TGTGCCAGCAACGCTGTCTACTCTGGAAACACCATATATTTT. The V gene is TRBV28, the J gene TRBJ1-3; D unclear. This CDR3 comprises 14 residues. Deletions cut 7 bases from V and 0 bases from J, with 10 bases between. Per the germline V gene, CDR1 is MDHEN and CDR2 is SYDVKM.

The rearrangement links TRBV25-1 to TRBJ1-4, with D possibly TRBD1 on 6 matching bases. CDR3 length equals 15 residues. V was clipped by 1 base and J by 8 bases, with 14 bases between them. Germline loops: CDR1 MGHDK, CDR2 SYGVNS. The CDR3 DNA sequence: TGTGCCAGCAGTGAATCCCAGGGGCCAGGGGAAAAACTGTTTTTT. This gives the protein CASSESQGPGEKLFF.

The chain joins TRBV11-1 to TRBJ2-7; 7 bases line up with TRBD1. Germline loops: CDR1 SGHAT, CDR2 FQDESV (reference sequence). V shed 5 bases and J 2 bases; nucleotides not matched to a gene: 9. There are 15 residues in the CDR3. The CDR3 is CASSRTRDSPYEQYF. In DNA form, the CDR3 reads TGTGCCAGCAGCCGTACCCGGGACAGTCCCTACGAGCAGTACTTC.

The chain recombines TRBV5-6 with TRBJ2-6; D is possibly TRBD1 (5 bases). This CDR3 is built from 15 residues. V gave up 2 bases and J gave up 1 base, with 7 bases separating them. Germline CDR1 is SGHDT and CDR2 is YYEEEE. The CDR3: CASSLGVSGANVLTF. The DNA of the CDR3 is TGTGCCAGCAGCTTAGGGGTTTCTGGGGCCAACGTCCTGACTTTC.

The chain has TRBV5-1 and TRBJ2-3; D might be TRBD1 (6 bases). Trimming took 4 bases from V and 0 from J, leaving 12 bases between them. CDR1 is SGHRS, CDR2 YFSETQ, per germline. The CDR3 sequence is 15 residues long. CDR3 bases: TGCGCCAGCAGCCCCGGACAGCCTAGCACAGATACGCAGTATTTT. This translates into CASSPGQPSTDTQYF.

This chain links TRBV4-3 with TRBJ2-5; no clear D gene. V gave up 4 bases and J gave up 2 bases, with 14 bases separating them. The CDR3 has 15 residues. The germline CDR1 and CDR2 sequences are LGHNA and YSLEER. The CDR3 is CASSPTTKRQETQYF. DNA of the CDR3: TGCGCCAGCAGCCCTACCACGAAGCGACAAGAGACCCAGTACTTC.

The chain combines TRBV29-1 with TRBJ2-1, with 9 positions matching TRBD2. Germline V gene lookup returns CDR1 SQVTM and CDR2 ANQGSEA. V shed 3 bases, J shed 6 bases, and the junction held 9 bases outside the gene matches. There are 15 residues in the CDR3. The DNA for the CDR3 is TGCAGCGTTGATAGTCCAGCGGGAGGATTCAATGAGCAGTTCTTC. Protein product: CSVDSPAGGFNEQFF.

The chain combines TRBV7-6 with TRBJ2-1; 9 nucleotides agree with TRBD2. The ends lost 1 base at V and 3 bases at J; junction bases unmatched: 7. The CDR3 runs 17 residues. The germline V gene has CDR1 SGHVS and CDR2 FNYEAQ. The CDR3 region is CASSLGPGLALYNEQFF. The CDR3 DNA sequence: TGTGCCAGCAGCTTAGGACCGGGACTAGCTCTCTACAATGAGCAGTTCTTC.

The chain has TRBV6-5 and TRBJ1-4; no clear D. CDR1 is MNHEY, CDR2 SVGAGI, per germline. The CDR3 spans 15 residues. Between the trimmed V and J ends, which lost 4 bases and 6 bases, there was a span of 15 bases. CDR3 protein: CASSSHSSGDEKLFF. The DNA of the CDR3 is TGTGCCAGCAGTTCCCACTCCAGCGGGGATGAAAAACTGTTTTTT.

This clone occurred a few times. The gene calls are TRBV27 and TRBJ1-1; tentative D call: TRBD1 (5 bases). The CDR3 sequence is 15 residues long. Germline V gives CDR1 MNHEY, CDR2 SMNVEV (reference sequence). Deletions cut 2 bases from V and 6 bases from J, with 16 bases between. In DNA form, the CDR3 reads TGTGCCAGCAGTTTAAATGGCAGGGAATTCGCTGAAGCTTTCTTT. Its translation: CASSLNGREFAEAFF.

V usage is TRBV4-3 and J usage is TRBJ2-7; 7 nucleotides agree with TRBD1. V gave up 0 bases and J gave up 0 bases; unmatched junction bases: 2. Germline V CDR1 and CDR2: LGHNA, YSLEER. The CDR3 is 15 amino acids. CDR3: CASSQDPGGSYEQYF. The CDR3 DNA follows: TGCGCCAGCAGCCAAGACCCAGGGGGCTCCTACGAGCAGTACTTC.

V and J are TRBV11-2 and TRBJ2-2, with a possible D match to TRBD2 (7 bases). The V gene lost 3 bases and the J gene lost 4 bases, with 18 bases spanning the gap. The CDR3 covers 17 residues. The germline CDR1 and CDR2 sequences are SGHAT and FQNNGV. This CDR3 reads CASSFAGGREFTGELFF. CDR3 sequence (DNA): TGTGCCAGCAGCTTCGCTGGGGGGCGGGAGTTCACCGGGGAGCTGTTTTTT.

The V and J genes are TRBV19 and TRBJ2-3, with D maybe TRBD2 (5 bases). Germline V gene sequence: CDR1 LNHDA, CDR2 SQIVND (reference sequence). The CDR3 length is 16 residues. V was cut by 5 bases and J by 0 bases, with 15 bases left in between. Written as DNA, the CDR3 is TGTGCCAGTAGTCTGCGGACGGGCGGGAGCACAGATACGCAGTATTTT. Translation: CASSLRTGGSTDTQYF.

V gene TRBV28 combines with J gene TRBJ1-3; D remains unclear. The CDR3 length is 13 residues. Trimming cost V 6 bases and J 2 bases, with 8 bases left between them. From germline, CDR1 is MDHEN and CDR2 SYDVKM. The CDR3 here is CASRMGTGNTIYF. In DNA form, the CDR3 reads TGTGCCAGCAGAATGGGCACTGGAAACACCATATATTTT.

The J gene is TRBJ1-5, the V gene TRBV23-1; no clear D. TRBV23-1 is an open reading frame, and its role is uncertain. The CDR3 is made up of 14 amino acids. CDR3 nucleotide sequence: TGCGCACCCATGAGGGAAGGAAGCAATCAGCCCCAGCATTTT. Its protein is CAPMREGSNQPQHF.